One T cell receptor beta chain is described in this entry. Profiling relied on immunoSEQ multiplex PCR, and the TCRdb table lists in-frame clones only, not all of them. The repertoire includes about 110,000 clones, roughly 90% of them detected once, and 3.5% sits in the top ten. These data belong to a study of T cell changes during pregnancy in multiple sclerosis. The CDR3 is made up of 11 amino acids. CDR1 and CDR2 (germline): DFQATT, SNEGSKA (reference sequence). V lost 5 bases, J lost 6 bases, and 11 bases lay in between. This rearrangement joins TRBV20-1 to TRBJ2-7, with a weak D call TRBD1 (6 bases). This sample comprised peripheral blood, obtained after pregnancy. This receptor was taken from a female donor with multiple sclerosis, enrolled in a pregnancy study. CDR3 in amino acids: CSAQTGPEQYF. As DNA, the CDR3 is TGCAGTGCTCAGACAGGTCCCGAGCAGTACTTC.